In its sample, the clone carrying this T cell receptor beta chain is large. The data originate from a study of sequential checkpoint blockade in melanoma. This table comes from immunoSEQ multiplex PCR, and its TCRdb copy is limited to in-frame clones, with some not included. Of approximately 6,400 clones in the sample, roughly 21% were seen once. Treatment given: randomized to nivolumab then ipilimumab (arm A) or the reverse (arm B). The receptor's source is a human donor with melanoma. Sequencing used tumor tissue (inferred from file names), obtained from a patient given nivolumab and ipilimumab in sequence.

CDR3 DNA sequence: TGTGCCAGCAGCTTGTATTCAACTAATGAAAAACTGTTTTTT. This gives the protein CASSLYSTNEKLFF. V usage is TRBV11-3 and J usage is TRBJ1-4, with D unclear. V was cut by 3 bases and J by 0 bases, with 5 bases left in between. Germline CDR1 reads SGHNT; CDR2 reads YENEEA. CDR3 size: 14 residues.